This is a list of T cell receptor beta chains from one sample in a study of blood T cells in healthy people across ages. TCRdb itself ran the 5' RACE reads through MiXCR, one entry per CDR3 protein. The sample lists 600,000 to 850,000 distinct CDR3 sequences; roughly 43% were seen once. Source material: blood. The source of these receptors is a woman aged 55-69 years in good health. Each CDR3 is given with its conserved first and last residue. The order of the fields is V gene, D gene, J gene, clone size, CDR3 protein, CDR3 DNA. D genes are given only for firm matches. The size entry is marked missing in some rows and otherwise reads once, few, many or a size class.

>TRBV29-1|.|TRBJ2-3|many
CSANSRDTQYF
TGCAGCGCAAACTCAAGGGATACGCAGTATTTT
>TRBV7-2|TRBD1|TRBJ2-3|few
CASSRQGLSTDTQYF
TGTGCCAGCAGCCGACAGGGATTGAGCACAGATACGCAGTATTTT
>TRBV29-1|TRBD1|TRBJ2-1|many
CSVRQGGGREQFF
TGCAGCGTGCGACAGGGTGGGGGCCGTGAGCAGTTCTTC
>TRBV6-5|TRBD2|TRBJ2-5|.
CASSYSGGGRRGDQYF
TGTGCCAGCAGTTACTCGGGAGGCGGGAGGCGGGGAGACCAGTACTTC
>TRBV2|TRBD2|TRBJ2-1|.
CASSAEAGVYNEQFF
TGTGCCAGCTCCGCAGAGGCGGGGGTCTACAATGAGCAGTTCTTC
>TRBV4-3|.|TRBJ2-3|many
CASSQEWTDTQYF
TGCGCCAGCAGCCAAGAGTGGACGGATACGCAGTATTTT
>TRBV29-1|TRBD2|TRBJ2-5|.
CSVSSGGYQETQYF
TGCAGCGTCAGTAGCGGGGGCTACCAAGAGACCCAGTACTTC
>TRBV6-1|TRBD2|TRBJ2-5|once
CASTQLAGGPNEQYF
TGTGCCAGCACTCAGCTAGCGGGGGGCCCCAATGAGCAGTACTTC
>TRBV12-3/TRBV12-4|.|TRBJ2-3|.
CASIVRTDTQYF
TGTGCCAGCATCGTGCGGACAGATACGCAGTATTTT
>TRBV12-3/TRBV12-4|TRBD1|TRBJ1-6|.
CASSLTGGADNSLPHF
TGTGCCAGCAGTTTGACAGGGGGCGCCGATAATTCACTCCCCCACTTT
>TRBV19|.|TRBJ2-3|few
CASSIPGTDTQYF
TGTGCCAGTAGTATCCCTGGCACAGATACGCAGTATTTT
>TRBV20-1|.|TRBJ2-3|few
CSPKLSGTPRRADTQYF
TGCAGTCCTAAACTTTCCGGGACGCCTAGGAGGGCAGATACGCAGTATTTT
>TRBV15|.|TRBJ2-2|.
CATSKEGRSTGELFF
TGTGCCACCAGCAAGGAGGGGCGGAGCACCGGGGAGCTGTTTTTT
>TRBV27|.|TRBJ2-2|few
CASSKLTGELFF
TGTGCCAGCAGCAAGCTCACCGGGGAGCTGTTTTTT
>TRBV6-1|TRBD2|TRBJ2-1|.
CASYLLAGGPRNEQFF
TGTGCCAGCTACTTGCTAGCGGGAGGGCCAAGAAATGAGCAGTTCTTC
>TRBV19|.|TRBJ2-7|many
CASSTLDEQYF
TGTGCCAGTAGTACATTAGACGAGCAGTACTTC
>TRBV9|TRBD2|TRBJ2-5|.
CASSALAGGRVEQYF
TGTGCCAGCAGCGCCCTAGCGGGAGGAAGGGTTGAGCAGTACTTC
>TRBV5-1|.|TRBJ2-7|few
CASSLRTEPYEQYF
TGCGCCAGCAGCTTAAGGACAGAACCCTACGAGCAGTACTTC
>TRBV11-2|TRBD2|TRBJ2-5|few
CASSLYPQREGETQYF
TGTGCCAGCAGCTTATACCCCCAGCGGGAGGGAGAGACCCAGTACTTC
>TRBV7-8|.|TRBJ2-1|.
CASTQGGHDSYNEQFF
TGTGCCAGCACCCAGGGGGGGCATGACTCCTACAATGAGCAGTTCTTC
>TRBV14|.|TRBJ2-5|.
CASSPSGAYSYNEQYF
TGTGCCAGCAGCCCCAGCGGCGCCTACTCCTACAATGAGCAGTACTTC
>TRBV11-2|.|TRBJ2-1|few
CASSLTQGRNNEQFF
TGTGCCAGCAGCTTAACCCAGGGTAGGAACAATGAGCAGTTCTTC
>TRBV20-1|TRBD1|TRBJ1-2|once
CSARGQGKRSYTF
TGCAGTGCTCGCGGACAGGGGAAACGGAGCTACACCTTC
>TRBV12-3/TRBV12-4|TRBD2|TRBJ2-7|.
CASSASGGVSYEQYF
TGTGCCAGCAGTGCTAGCGGGGGTGTCTCCTACGAGCAGTACTTC
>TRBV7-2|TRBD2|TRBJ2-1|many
CASSRTSGVYNEQFF
TGTGCCAGCAGCCGTACTAGCGGGGTCTACAATGAGCAGTTCTTC
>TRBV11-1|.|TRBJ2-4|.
CASSSTGLLGTSAKNIQYF
TGTGCCAGCAGCTCAACGGGACTATTAGGGACATCTGCCAAAAACATTCAGTACTTC
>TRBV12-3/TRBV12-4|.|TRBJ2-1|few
CASSTDRNEQFF
TGTGCCAGCAGTACGGACCGCAATGAGCAGTTCTTC
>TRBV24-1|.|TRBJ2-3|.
CATSEYRERDTQYF
TGTGCCACCAGTGAATACAGGGAAAGAGATACGCAGTATTTT
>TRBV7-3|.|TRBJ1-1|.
CASSLQRQRGPEAFF
TGTGCCAGCAGCTTACAACGGCAGAGGGGCCCTGAAGCTTTCTTT
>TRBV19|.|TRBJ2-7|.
CASRLGHTEESQYF
TGTGCCAGTCGATTGGGACATACCGAAGAGTCCCAGTACTTC
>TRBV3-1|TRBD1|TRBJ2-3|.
CASSRDRAADTQYF
TGTGCCAGCAGCCGGGACAGGGCCGCAGATACGCAGTATTTT
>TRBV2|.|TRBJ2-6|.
CASIPQRPSGANVLTF
TGTGCCAGCATTCCTCAGAGGCCATCTGGGGCCAACGTCCTGACTTTC
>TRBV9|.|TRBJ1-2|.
CASSHAGMKRGYTF
TGTGCCAGCAGCCATGCAGGGATGAAGCGTGGCTACACCTTC
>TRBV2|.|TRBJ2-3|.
CASRLLVQGMDTQYF
TGTGCCAGCAGGCTACTAGTTCAAGGGATGGATACGCAGTATTTT
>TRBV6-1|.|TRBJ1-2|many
CASSAYGYTF
TGTGCCAGCAGTGCCTATGGCTACACCTTC
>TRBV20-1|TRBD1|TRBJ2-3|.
CSARAGTAVTDTQYF
TGCAGTGCTAGGGCCGGGACAGCCGTCACAGATACGCAGTATTTT
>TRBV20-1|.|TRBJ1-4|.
CSARDPRDNEKLFF
TGCAGTGCTAGAGATCCCAGGGATAATGAAAAACTGTTTTTT
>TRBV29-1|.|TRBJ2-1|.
CSVMTGEGKQFF
TGCAGCGTTATGACAGGGGAGGGTAAGCAGTTCTTC
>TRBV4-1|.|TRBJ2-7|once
CASSQQRMSIDEQYF
TGCGCCAGCAGCCAGCAAAGAATGTCTATCGACGAGCAGTACTTC
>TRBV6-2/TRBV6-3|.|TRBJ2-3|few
CASSSVGSTDTQYF
TGTGCCAGCAGTTCCGTGGGTTCCACAGATACGCAGTATTTT
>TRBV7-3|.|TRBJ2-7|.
CASSLTSGAGYEQYF
TGTGCCAGCAGCTTAACGTCGGGGGCGGGCTACGAGCAGTACTTC
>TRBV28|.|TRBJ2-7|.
CASSLRSGTWYYEQYF
TGTGCCAGCAGTTTACGGTCCGGGACTTGGTACTACGAGCAGTACTTC
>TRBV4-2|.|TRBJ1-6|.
CASGQDEGSGNSPLHF
TGTGCCAGCGGCCAAGATGAGGGATCTGGGAATTCACCCCTCCACTTT